This T cell receptor (beta chain) was recorded in a study of persistence of HIV-infected CD4 T cells. Study-wide background: Donors were ART-treated; their CMV- and Gag-responding CD4+ T cells were isolated. The study's findings and limits: Compared with CD3/CD28-stimulated cells, CMV- and Gag-responding cells showed lower TCRbeta richness.

The stimulus was an HIV-1 Gag 15-mer peptide pool, 0.9 to 1 ug/peptide/mL. Memory cells lacking CD40L and CD69 with high CD45RO were sorted. The CDR3 consists of 13 residues. Looked up from germline, CDR1 is SGHVS and CDR2 is FNYEAQ. V gave up 3 bases and J gave up 7 bases; unmatched junction bases: 6. This clone was found many times. Its antigen is not identified. This was the immunoSEQ version 4 assay in survey mode. Produced via immunoSEQ multiplex PCR; TCRdb's table is partial and in-frame only. The table lists about 64,000 clones, over 60% of them singletons, with around 1.7% in the top ten. The V gene is TRBV7-6, the J gene TRBJ2-7, with 7 bases lining up with TRBD1. This receptor was obtained from an adult man with HIV who was CMV-seropositive. The sample in question was CD4+ T cells sorted from PBMCs after approximately 20-hour stimulation, obtained from a patient who received antiretroviral therapy. CDR3 sequence reads: CASSFRQGLEQYF. DNA of the CDR3: TGTGCCAGCAGCTTCCGACAGGGTCTGGAGCAGTACTTC.